The entry below gives a single TCR beta chain sequence along with its context. Its antigen is unidentified. This entry comes from a study of CXCR3-negative and CXCR3-positive naive CD8 T cells. Study outcomes and limitations: Naive cells with CXCR3 showed TRB CDR3s that were more hydrophobic than those in CXCR3-negative naive cells. Comparably high diversity was seen in both naive subsets, and much lower diversity in memory CD8+ cells.

The CDR3 consists of 16 residues. The libraries of TRB cDNA were prepared using 5' RACE with UMI labels. No DNA is given; TCRdb re-called the 5' RACE reads and lists each CDR3 protein once. The table lists 130,000 to 150,000 distinct CDR3 sequences, with over 0.25% in the top ten. The TCR comes from a human donor in good health. Some clones in this sample may be carry-over from other donors' samples. The chain links TRBV21-1 to TRBJ2-7; without DNA, the TCRdb call of TRBD1 cannot be checked. TRBV21-1 is a pseudogene. Sequencing input: naive CXCR3+ CD8+ T cells from blood. Subset given: CD45RO-CCR7+CD27+CD95- naive CD8+ T cells expressing CXCR3 (TNR3+). Here the CDR3 reads CASSKWGRTSSYEQYF.